Each of the 23 T cell receptor beta chains below was sequenced from the same sample in a study of shared clonotypes between healthy human individuals. Sequencing used immunoSEQ multiplex PCR; TCRdb keeps in-frame clones, though not all of them. This sample yields 2 million to 3 million clones, of which 80% to 95% are seen a single time; 0.35% to 0.45% belongs to the top ten. The source material was naive CD4+ T cells from PBMCs. Subset defined: CD45RA+ positively selected. Receptor source: a man aged 18 to 30 in good health. Some clones in this sample may be carry-over from other donors' samples.

The V call is TRBV15, the J call TRBJ1-3, with a weak D call TRBD1 (6 bases). Trimming removed 7 bases at V and 6 bases at J, with 19 bases between. CDR1 is LNHNV and CDR2 is YYDKDF in the germline V gene (reference sequence). CDR3 length equals 15 residues. The CDR3 coding sequence is TGTGCCACCACCCCTCGAGGGGGGGCAGAAAACACCATATATTTT. Translation gives CATTPRGGAENTIYF.

The J gene is TRBJ2-1, the V gene TRBV6-5, with TRBD2 matching over 7 bases. CDR1 is MNHEY, CDR2 SVGAGI, per germline. The trim removed 0 bases at V and 4 bases at J, leaving 3 bases unmatched. The CDR3 runs to 15 residues. The CDR3 DNA reads as TGTGCCAGCAGTTACTCGACTAGCCAATACAATGAGCAGTTCTTC. Protein product: CASSYSTSQYNEQFF.

The rearrangement joins TRBV28 to TRBJ2-2; TRBD1 matches at 8 bases. The CDR3 runs to 14 residues. With 5 bases clipped from V and 6 bases from J, the junction kept 5 bases outside the gene matches. Germline V gives CDR1 MDHEN, CDR2 SYDVKM. Written as DNA, the CDR3 is TGTGCCAGCAGTCCCTGGACAGGGTCCGGGGAGCTGTTTTTT. This encodes CASSPWTGSGELFF.

This chain connects TRBV7-7 to TRBJ2-5, with 10 bases aligning to TRBD1. J was trimmed by 5 bases and V by 1 base; bases with no gene match: 4. The CDR3 runs to 15 residues. Germline CDR1 is SSHAT and CDR2 is FNYEAQ (reference sequence). The CDR3 sequence: CASSLGGTGVETQYF. The CDR3 DNA follows: TGTGCCAGCAGCTTAGGTGGGACAGGGGTCGAGACCCAGTACTTC. Drawing the rest from reference TRBV7-7 and TRBJ2-5, the complete variable domain is GAGVSQSPRYKVTKRGQDVTLRCDPISSHATLYWYQQALGQGPEFLTYFNYEAQPDKSGLPSDRFSAERPEGSISTLTIQRTEQRDSAMYRCASSLGGTGVETQYFGPGTRLLVL.

V is TRBV28 and J is TRBJ1-1, with 8 bases matching TRBD1. This CDR3 is built from 12 residues. In germline, CDR1 is MDHEN, CDR2 SYDVKM. V lost 3 bases, J lost 12 bases, and 6 bases stayed unmatched. CDR3 region: CASSLRQGPSFF. Written as DNA, the CDR3 is TGTGCCAGCAGTTTGCGACAGGGGCCCTCTTTCTTT.

As for this clone: The same CDR3 also results from other DNA sequences found in this sample. This chain links TRBV7-8 with TRBJ2-7, with D tentatively TRBD1 or TRBD2 (5 bases each). The V and J ends lost 5 bases and 1 base respectively, with 12 bases between them. CDR1 and CDR2 (germline): SGHVS, FQNEAQ. The CDR3 runs to 14 residues. The CDR3 here is CASSPRDGSYEQYF. CDR3 DNA: TGTGCCAGCAGCCCCAGGGACGGTTCCTACGAGCAGTACTTC.

The chain links TRBV28 to TRBJ2-1, with TRBD2 matching over 9 bases. The germline gives CDR1 MDHEN, CDR2 SYDVKM. J was trimmed by 5 bases and V by 5 bases; bases with no gene match: 13. This CDR3 region has 17 residues. As DNA, the CDR3 is TGTGCCAGCAGTACCGTAATGGGACTAGCTTCAAACAATGAGCAGTTCTTC. This sequence encodes CASSTVMGLASNNEQFF.

V and J are TRBV6-1 and TRBJ1-5; D is perhaps TRBD1 (6 bases). Germline V gene data show CDR1 as MNHNS and CDR2 as SASEGT. The V and J ends lost 2 bases and 2 bases respectively, with 13 bases between them. The CDR3 loop spans 16 amino acids. CDR3 in amino acids: CASSEWGRGGNQPQHF. The CDR3 DNA sequence: TGTGCCAGCAGTGAATGGGGCAGGGGAGGCAATCAGCCCCAGCATTTT.

This clone was counted a single time. The rearrangement links TRBV6-5 to TRBJ2-1; 10 bases align to TRBD2. The CDR3 length is 16 residues. V was pared by 4 bases and J by 5 bases, with 8 bases of the junction left unmatched. CDR1 and CDR2 (germline): MNHEY, SVGAGI. CDR3 sequence (DNA): TGTGCCAGCAGTTTAACTCCGGGACTAGCGCACAATGAGCAGTTCTTC. As protein: CASSLTPGLAHNEQFF.

J is TRBJ2-7 and V is TRBV7-9, with D possibly matching TRBD2 (5 bases). Germline-derived CDR1 and CDR2 are SEHNR and FQNEAQ (reference sequence). This CDR3 is 15 amino acids long. Trimming removed 4 bases from V and 3 bases from J, with 16 bases in between. CDR3 protein: CASSSLGISGYEQYF. As DNA, the CDR3 is TGTGCCAGCAGCTCCCTCGGGATCTCTGGCTACGAGCAGTACTTC.

This chain uses TRBV29-1 with TRBJ2-1, with 12 bases that match TRBD2. Unmatched junction bases numbered 6, after V lost 0 bases and J lost 6 bases. In germline, CDR1 is SQVTM, CDR2 ANQGSEA. The CDR3 sequence is 16 residues long. CDR3 bases: TGCAGCGTTGAAGATGGACTAGCGGGATTGGGCAATGAGCAGTTCTTC. Translating gives CSVEDGLAGLGNEQFF.

V is TRBV7-5 and J is TRBJ2-1; the table's D call, TRBD2, was not checked against the DNA. TRBV7-5 represents a pseudogene. The CDR3 is made up of 15 amino acids. The CDR3, as DNA: TGTGTCAGAAGCGGCCGGACTAGCGGCTACAATGAGCAGTTCTTC. Its protein is CVRSGRTSGYNEQFF.

V gene TRBV2 combines with J gene TRBJ2-5, with D maybe TRBD1 (6 bases). In germline, CDR1 is SNHLY, CDR2 FYNNEI. V shed 4 bases and J shed 3 bases, with 9 bases lying between them. This CDR3 contains 13 residues. The CDR3 is CASSGAGEETQYF. Written as DNA, the CDR3 is TGTGCCAGCAGTGGAGCAGGGGAAGAGACCCAGTACTTC.

The chain links TRBV29-1 to TRBJ1-2, with 7 bases lining up with TRBD1. This CDR3 is 14 amino acids long. With V trimmed by 6 bases and J by 4 bases, 11 bases remained unmatched. Germline-derived CDR1 and CDR2 are SQVTM and ANQGSEA. CDR3 DNA sequence: TGCAGCGTCGCTCGACAGGGTAGGAGCTATGGCTACACCTTC. This codes for CSVARQGRSYGYTF.

J is TRBJ1-2 and V is TRBV10-3; the D is unclear. The germline V gene encodes CDR1 ENHRY and CDR2 SYGVKD. The CDR3 runs 13 residues. V gave up 6 bases and J gave up 2 bases, with 10 bases separating them. The CDR3 sequence is CAIRLGTNYGYTF. The CDR3 coding sequence is TGTGCCATCAGGCTGGGTACAAACTATGGCTACACCTTC.

This clone was observed once. The chain has TRBV2 and TRBJ1-2; weak D call: TRBD1 (5 bases). This CDR3 contains 13 residues. Germline V gene lookup returns CDR1 SNHLY and CDR2 FYNNEI. V was cut by 2 bases and J by 13 bases, with 17 bases left in between. The CDR3 DNA follows: TGTGCCAGCAGTGAATTCCAGGGCCTATTCGGCACCTTC. Amino acids: CASSEFQGLFGTF.

This clone was recorded only once. This chain joins TRBV5-1 and TRBJ1-3; maybe TRBD1 (5 bases). This CDR3 contains 16 residues. The V gene lost 4 bases and the J gene lost 1 base, with 15 bases spanning the gap. The germline CDR1 and CDR2 sequences are SGHRS and YFSETQ. The CDR3 DNA sequence: TGCGCCAGCAGCACCGGGACGGTCGCATCTGGAAACACCATATATTTT. Its protein product is CASSTGTVASGNTIYF.

This clone has just a few counts. This sequence joins TRBV6-5 and TRBJ1-2, with a possible D match to TRBD1 (6 bases). CDR3 length equals 15 residues. Per germline, CDR1 MNHEY and CDR2 SVGAGI. V lost 8 bases, J lost 0 bases, and 16 bases lay in between. The CDR3 DNA reads TGTGCCAGCTCCAGGGGAGTCAACTCTAACTATGGCTACACCTTC. Translation: CASSRGVNSNYGYTF.

V gene TRBV5-1 combines with J gene TRBJ1-1; 7 bases agree with TRBD1. In germline, CDR1 is SGHRS, CDR2 YFSETQ. This CDR3 has 16 amino acids. V was clipped by 3 bases and J by 0 bases; unmatched bases: 8. CDR3 sequence: CASSWRTGTVNTEAFF. CDR3 in DNA: TGCGCCAGCAGCTGGAGGACCGGGACAGTGAACACTGAAGCTTTCTTT.

This chain links TRBV5-1 with TRBJ2-4, with D maybe TRBD2 (5 bases). Germline V gene lookup returns CDR1 SGHRS and CDR2 YFSETQ. This CDR3 is 15 amino acids long. V shed 4 bases and J shed 8 bases, with 19 bases lying between them. The CDR3 region has the DNA TGCGCCAGCAGCCCACTATCGCCCCTGGAGGACATTCAGTACTTC. This codes for CASSPLSPLEDIQYF. The variable domain in full, with the rest retrieved from reference TRBV5-1 and TRBJ2-4, is KAGVTQTPRYLIKTRGQQVTLSCSPISGHRSVSWYQQTPGQGLQFLFEYFSETQRNKGNFPGRFSGRQFSNSRSEMNVSTLELGDSALYLCASSPLSPLEDIQYFGAGTRLSVL.

The chain combines TRBV20-1 with TRBJ2-1; D gene unclear. This CDR3 region has 11 residues. Germline loops: CDR1 DFQATT, CDR2 SNEGSKA (reference sequence). The CDR3 nucleotides are TGCAGCCAAGGGCAGTACAATGAGCAGTTCTTC. Its protein product is CSQGQYNEQFF.

The chain is built from TRBV30 and TRBJ1-5, with D unresolved. V dropped 3 bases and J dropped 0 bases, with 9 bases sitting between them. Germline V CDR1 and CDR2: GTSNPN, SVGIG (reference sequence). The CDR3 length is 14 residues. The CDR3 coding sequence is TGTGCCTGGAGGACGGGTTTTAGCAATCAGCCCCAGCATTTT. It specifies CAWRTGFSNQPQHF.

In its sample, this clone was seen once. This rearrangement joins TRBV5-1 to TRBJ1-2; 7 bases agree with TRBD1. V gave up 4 bases and J gave up 3 bases; unmatched junction bases: 12. Per the germline V gene, CDR1 is SGHRS and CDR2 is YFSETQ. The CDR3 loop spans 16 amino acids. CDR3 bases: TGCGCCAGCAGCGCAGGGGGGCAGGGCACACACTATGGCTACACCTTC. Amino acids: CASSAGGQGTHYGYTF.